This passage covers 11 T cell receptor beta chains from one sample sequenced in a study of shared clonotypes between healthy human individuals. TCRdb's copy holds only in-frame clones and misses some; the assay was immunoSEQ multiplex PCR. The sample includes around 2.5 million clones, 80% to 95% of them seen just once. The material sequenced was naive CD4+ T cells from PBMCs. Described subset: CD45RA+ positively selected. The receptors shown here come from a man between 18 and 29 years old in good health. Some clones in this sample may be carry-over from other donors' samples.

This clone has a handful of counts. The chain carries TRBV2 and TRBJ1-5, with D unresolved. Per the germline V gene, CDR1 is SNHLY and CDR2 is FYNNEI. The CDR3 covers 12 residues. V lost 3 bases to trimming and J lost 3 bases, with 3 bases between them. CDR3 coding DNA: TGTGCCAGCAGTGATCCCAATCAGCCCCAGCATTTT. It encodes CASSDPNQPQHF.

J is TRBJ1-1 and V is TRBV2, with a weak D call TRBD1 (5 bases). The CDR3 consists of 14 residues. Trimming removed 7 bases at V and 4 bases at J, with 16 bases between. Germline V lookup: CDR1 SNHLY, CDR2 FYNNEI. The DNA for the CDR3 is TGTGCCAGCACCCTTGCGGGGAGGGGCACTGAAGCTTTCTTT. Translated: CASTLAGRGTEAFF.

The count of this clone is one. The chain is built from TRBV11-2 and TRBJ2-6; no clear D gene. CDR3 length: 18 residues. The V end was cut by 5 bases, the J end by 4 bases, with 21 bases between. Germline V gene sequence: CDR1 SGHAT, CDR2 FQNNGV. CDR3 sequence reads: CASSLRSIGPRGANVLTF. CDR3 bases: TGTGCCAGCAGCCTTAGGAGTATTGGCCCGAGGGGGGCCAACGTCCTGACTTTC.

The chain's CDR3 is CASSYLGTASYNEQFF. The CDR3 nucleotides are TGTGCCAGCAGCTATTTGGGGACAGCCTCCTACAATGAGCAGTTCTTC. This chain links TRBV5-6 with TRBJ2-1; TRBD1 matches at 7 bases. Germline-derived CDR1 and CDR2 are SGHDT and YYEEEE. This CDR3 is 16 amino acids long. Trimming cost V 3 bases and J 0 bases; bases outside gene matches: 6.

The chain recombines TRBV2 with TRBJ2-7, with D perhaps TRBD2 (6 bases). Looked up from germline, CDR1 is SNHLY and CDR2 is FYNNEI. The CDR3 contains 15 residues. Deletions cut 1 base from V and 2 bases from J, with 12 bases between. This chain's CDR3 is CASSEVISGAYEQYF. CDR3 bases: TGTGCCAGCAGTGAAGTAATTAGCGGAGCCTACGAGCAGTACTTC.

The chain has TRBV11-2 and TRBJ2-5, with unresolved D. CDR1 and CDR2 from the germline V gene are SGHAT and FQNNGV. There are 13 residues in the CDR3. Trimming pared 5 bases from V and 11 bases from J, leaving 18 bases between. The DNA of the CDR3 is TGTGCCAGCAGCGTCTCACCCCGTGAAGAGCAGTACTTC. Protein: CASSVSPREEQYF.

V gene TRBV6-5 combines with J gene TRBJ2-1; 12 positions match TRBD2. Germline values: CDR1 MNHEY, CDR2 SVGAGI. CDR3 length equals 15 residues. V was pared by 6 bases and J by 5 bases, with 5 bases of the junction left unmatched. The chain's CDR3 is CASRPTSGGNNEQFF. CDR3 coding DNA: TGTGCCAGCAGACCCACTAGCGGGGGGAACAATGAGCAGTTCTTC.

The J gene is TRBJ2-1, the V gene TRBV30, with D unresolved. This CDR3 has 13 amino acids. V was trimmed by 3 bases and J by 1 base, leaving 7 bases between them. The germline gives CDR1 GTSNPN, CDR2 SVGIG (reference sequence). The CDR3 DNA sequence: TGTGCCTGGAGGAAGTTATCCTACAATGAGCAGTTCTTC. Protein product: CAWRKLSYNEQFF.

The chain uses TRBV7-9 and TRBJ2-7; the match to TRBD2 covers 9 bases. CDR3 size: 15 residues. The V and J ends lost 1 base and 4 bases, in that order; junction bases with no gene match: 5. Germline V CDR1 and CDR2: SEHNR, FQNEAQ (reference sequence). The DNA for the CDR3 is TGTGCCAGCAGCTTAGGTAGCGGGAGAGGATACGAGCAGTACTTC. Amino acids: CASSLGSGRGYEQYF.

The V and J genes are TRBV4-1 and TRBJ2-7, with 9 nucleotides matching TRBD2. The CDR3 loop spans 14 amino acids. With 4 bases clipped from V and 4 bases from J, the junction kept 5 bases outside the gene matches. CDR1 and CDR2 from the germline V gene are MGHRA and YSYEKL. The CDR3 DNA is TGCGCCAGCAGCCGGGGACTAGCAGAATACGAGCAGTACTTC. It specifies CASSRGLAEYEQYF.

This clone has a single count. V gene TRBV4-2 combines with J gene TRBJ2-1; 11 bases are shared with TRBD2. This CDR3 is 21 amino acids long. Germline V lookup: CDR1 LGHNA, CDR2 YNFKEQ. V shed 3 bases, J shed 2 bases, and the junction held 18 bases outside the gene matches. CDR3 sequence reads: CASSHNSLAGGPFVTYNEQFF. Written as DNA, the CDR3 is TGTGCCAGCAGCCACAATTCTCTAGCGGGAGGTCCCTTTGTTACCTACAATGAGCAGTTCTTC.